This T cell receptor beta chain was obtained from a study of blood T cells in healthy people across ages. Findings and caveats of the study: Diversity estimates from one million T cells were considered underestimates.

Concerning this clonotype: Its antigen is as yet unknown.

The use of a sample-barcoded 5' primer and a J-beta primer mix characterized a second PCR of about 6 to 12 cycles. Every cDNA was tagged by a template-switch adaptor with 12 random nucleotides. TCRdb recomputed calls from the 5' RACE reads with MiXCR, one row per CDR3 protein. The sample lists around 850,000 distinct CDR3 sequences; around 36% were seen once. Donors were healthy Caucasian individuals from Russia aged about 6 to 90. V was clipped by 0 bases and J by 0 bases, with 11 bases between them. Per germline, CDR1 DFQATT and CDR2 SNEGSKA (reference sequence). The CDR3 loop spans 15 amino acids. The receptor was derived from a man between 18 and 35 years old in good health. J is TRBJ2-5 and V is TRBV20-1, with D perhaps matching TRBD2 (5 bases). The specimen sequenced was blood. CDR3 DNA sequence: TGCAGTGCTAGAGATCCGCGAGGGTACCAAGAGACCCAGTACTTC. Residues: CSARDPRGYQETQYF.